This T cell receptor (beta chain) derives from a study of control samples from healthy donors and cancer patients. TCRdb's copy holds only in-frame clones and misses some; the assay was immunoSEQ multiplex PCR. The sample carries 55,000 to 85,000 clones, over 75% recorded once. Per the germline V gene, CDR1 is GTSNPN and CDR2 is SVGIG (reference sequence). This CDR3 region has 15 residues. The germline V and J ends were trimmed by 0 bases and 3 bases, with 12 bases remaining between them. Sequenced material: PBMCs. The receptor was derived from a woman between 45 and 65 years old with head and neck cancer. J is TRBJ1-5 and V is TRBV30; D is unresolved. CDR3 residues: CAWSVGSAANQPQHF. The CDR3, as DNA: TGTGCCTGGAGTGTAGGTTCGGCCGCCAATCAGCCCCAGCATTTT.